The 15 T cell receptor beta chains below all came from one sample that was sequenced in a study of T-cell memory formation after mild COVID-19. Each CDR3 protein gets one entry after TCRdb re-called the 5' RACE reads with MiXCR. The sample contains 550,000 to 700,000 distinct CDR3 sequences, roughly 17% of which appear only once. Material: PBMCs or a T cell subset sorted from them (not recorded which). These receptor sequences come from an adult woman who had mild COVID-19 (a few samples of this study predate the infection). Cell type and time point are not known.

This clonotype has only a few counts. The V gene is TRBV6-5, the J gene TRBJ2-7, with TRBD1 as a possible D gene (6 bases). Trimming took 6 bases from V and 6 from J, leaving 12 bases between them. Germline V CDR1 and CDR2: MNHEY, SVGAGI. This CDR3 has 12 residues. CDR3 in DNA: TGTGCCAGCAGCCAACAGGGTTTCGAGCAGTACTTC. Its translation: CASSQQGFEQYF.

J is TRBJ2-7 and V is TRBV21-1; TRBD1, as called in the table, went unchecked against the DNA. TRBV21-1 is shown as a pseudogene. This CDR3 is built from 14 residues. In DNA, the CDR3 is TGTGCCAGCACGCGAGAGGGGGGCCTAAGCGAGCAGTACTTC. Translation gives CASTREGGLSEQYF.

This clonotype was counted between two and nine times. The chain carries TRBV4-3 and TRBJ2-3; 10 bases align to TRBD2. J lost 1 base, V lost 0 bases, and 4 bases had no gene match. Germline V gives CDR1 LGHNA, CDR2 YSLEER. This CDR3 region has 17 residues. The CDR3 nucleotides read TGCGCCAGCAGCCAAGATTGGGGGACTAGCGGCACAGATACGCAGTATTTT. This sequence encodes CASSQDWGTSGTDTQYF.

The V and J genes are TRBV9 and TRBJ2-3; tentatively, D is TRBD2 (5 bases). V lost 4 bases and J 0 bases, leaving 18 bases between the germline ends. This CDR3 is 17 amino acids long. Germline V CDR1 and CDR2: SGDLS, YYNGEE. CDR3 sequence: CASSPRGARTSTDTQYF. The CDR3 DNA sequence: TGTGCCAGCAGCCCTCGGGGAGCGCGGACTAGCACAGATACGCAGTATTTT.

On this clonotype: The junction departs from the called germline gene at one end, perhaps through a read error. The CDR3 DNA reads TGTGCCAGCAGCTATGGACTGACCAGGAGGGACTTC. Its translation is CASSYGLTRRDF. The V gene is TRBV5-4, the J gene TRBJ2-5; the D gene is possibly TRBD2 (6 bases). From germline, CDR1 is SGHNT and CDR2 YYREEE (reference sequence). The CDR3 is made up of 12 amino acids.

This clonotype was seen at least ten times. The gene calls are TRBV6-4 and TRBJ1-2, with D possibly matching TRBD1 (5 bases). V lost 4 bases, J lost 7 bases, and 25 bases lay in between. Germline V gene lookup returns CDR1 MRHNA and CDR2 SNTAGT. This CDR3 comprises 17 residues. The CDR3 protein is CASSVQATTEGPGGYTF. DNA for the CDR3: TGTGCCAGCAGTGTACAAGCAACGACAGAAGGACCTGGTGGCTACACCTTC.

The V call is TRBV7-8, the J call TRBJ2-1; 12 bases match TRBD2. Per germline, CDR1 SGHVS and CDR2 FQNEAQ. V lost 1 base and J lost 3; bases outside the gene matches: 13. The CDR3 length is 20 residues. CDR3 loop: CASSLGLRLAGGPFYNEQFF. The CDR3 region has the DNA TGTGCCAGCAGCTTAGGTCTAAGGCTAGCGGGAGGGCCGTTCTACAATGAGCAGTTCTTC.

This clonotype was seen a few times. The chain uses TRBV12-3 or TRBV12-4 and TRBJ1-2, with TRBD1 matching over 8 bases. The V and J ends lost 2 bases and 5 bases, in that order; junction bases with no gene match: 16. CDR3 size: 18 residues. The CDR3: CASSLYIRLGQAHYGYTF. In nucleotides, the CDR3 is TGTGCCAGCAGTTTATATATTAGATTGGGACAGGCTCATTATGGCTACACCTTC.

This clonotype turned up a few times. The CDR3 DNA reads TGCGCCAGCAGCTTAAAGGGGGCCGCGGATACGCAGTATTTT. Translation gives CASSLKGAADTQYF. The chain uses TRBV5-1 and TRBJ2-3, with 7 bases lining up with TRBD1. The CDR3 runs 14 residues. Looked up from germline, CDR1 is SGHRS and CDR2 is YFSETQ. The V segment lost 2 bases and the J segment 6 bases; nucleotides outside the gene matches: 6.

The genes are TRBV6-2 or TRBV6-3 and TRBJ2-1; unclear D gene. The ends were cut back, 7 bases at V and 6 bases at J, with 16 bases in the middle. The germline V gene encodes CDR1 MNHEY and CDR2 SVGEGT. CDR3 length: 14 residues. This CDR3 reads CASMEHPSSNEQFF. The CDR3 coding sequence is TGTGCCAGCATGGAACATCCTAGTTCCAATGAGCAGTTCTTC.

The chain is built from TRBV10-3 and TRBJ1-2; the D is unclear. CDR1 and CDR2 (germline): ENHRY, SYGVKD. V lost 6 bases to trimming and J lost 8 bases, with 13 bases between them. This CDR3 has 12 residues. The CDR3 DNA follows: TGTGCCATCAGCCACGAAGGGCGAGGCTACACCTTC. Protein sequence: CAISHEGRGYTF.

The chain combines TRBV27 with TRBJ2-1; the match to TRBD2 covers 12 bases. CDR3 length equals 16 residues. V was clipped by 4 bases and J by 7 bases; unmatched bases: 8. CDR1 is MNHEY and CDR2 is SMNVEV in the germline V gene (reference sequence). CDR3 sequence (DNA): TGTGCCAGCAGTTCCGGACTAGCGGGACCGGTGAATGAGCAGTTCTTC. Its protein is CASSSGLAGPVNEQFF.

Only a few counts were recorded for this clonotype. V and J are TRBV6-2 or TRBV6-3 and TRBJ1-5; maybe TRBD1 (5 bases). The germline CDR1 and CDR2 sequences are MNHEY and SVGEGT. The CDR3 runs to 14 residues. V lost 6 bases to trimming and J lost 1 base, with 10 bases between them. The CDR3 loop is CASSKQASNQPQHF. Written as DNA, the CDR3 is TGTGCCAGCAGCAAACAGGCCAGCAATCAGCCCCAGCATTTT.

This clonotype was detected only a few times. The chain combines TRBV5-1 with TRBJ2-3; 11 bases line up with TRBD2. The CDR3 runs to 17 residues. Losses at the gene ends were 1 base for V and 4 bases for J; bases not matched to a gene: 8. CDR1 SGHRS and CDR2 YFSETQ come from the germline V gene. The CDR3 spells CASSLTTSGIQADTQYF. CDR3 bases: TGCGCCAGCAGCTTGACGACTAGCGGGATACAGGCAGATACGCAGTATTTT.

V gene TRBV3-1 combines with J gene TRBJ2-2, with D tentatively TRBD2 (7 bases). The CDR3 runs to 19 residues. Deletions cut 4 bases from V and 3 bases from J, with 24 bases between. CDR1 LGHDT and CDR2 YNNKEL come from the germline V gene (reference sequence). The CDR3 here is CASSPQGPGTTGHTGELFF. CDR3 bases: TGTGCCAGCAGCCCCCAGGGACCCGGGACTACAGGGCACACCGGGGAGCTGTTTTTT.